The 2 T cell receptor beta chains listed next were all sequenced from one sample in a study of cytomegalovirus exposure and HLA in healthy donors. Only in-frame clones appear in the TCRdb table, and some are missing; sequencing was by immunoSEQ multiplex PCR. The repertoire includes 150,000 to 200,000 clones, over 80% of them detected once, and 2% to 2.5% sits in the top ten. The sample taken for sequencing was PBMCs. The receptors stem from a man under 40 in good health and CMV-seropositive.

The rearrangement joins TRBV7-9 to TRBJ2-7, with TRBD1 matching over 9 bases. The CDR3 extends over 16 amino acids. V was clipped by 1 base and J by 5 bases; unmatched bases: 9. The germline CDR1 and CDR2 sequences are SEHNR and FQNEAQ (reference sequence). CDR3 amino acids: CASSLGRGTGRDEQYF. The CDR3 DNA sequence: TGTGCCAGCAGCTTAGGGCGGGGGACAGGGAGGGACGAGCAGTACTTC.

V is TRBV7-9 and J is TRBJ1-1; D is perhaps TRBD1 (6 bases). The ends were cut back, 5 bases at V and 4 bases at J, with 11 bases in the middle. The CDR3 sequence is 13 residues long. Germline CDR1 is SEHNR and CDR2 is FQNEAQ (reference sequence). DNA for the CDR3: TGTGCCAGCAGCCCACAGGGTCCCACTGAAGCTTTCTTT. Its translation: CASSPQGPTEAFF.